This passage covers 31 T cell receptor beta chains from one sample sequenced in a study of T cells of healthy individuals. TCRdb independently ran MiXCR on the 5' RACE reads; one entry per CDR3 protein. The table lists 60,000 to 80,000 distinct CDR3 sequences, roughly 17% of them singletons. All receptors derive from a human donor in good health.

For this clonotype: A read error may explain this, as a much larger clone is one base away. Since the CDR3 does not end with the conserved phenylalanine or tryptophan, this likely comes from a read error. The chain uses TRBV20-1 and TRBJ1-1, with D hard to call. V was cut by 2 bases and J by 7 bases, with 8 bases left in between. CDR1 DFQATT and CDR2 SNEGSKA come from the germline V gene (reference sequence). The CDR3 consists of 11 residues. The CDR3 bases are TGCAGTGCTAGACTGCGGGGTGAAGCTTTCTCT. As protein: CSARLRGEAFS.

This clonotype was counted only a few times. The chain couples TRBV5-1 to TRBJ1-1; the match to TRBD1 covers 9 bases. CDR1 is SGHRS and CDR2 is YFSETQ in the germline V gene. J was trimmed by 4 bases and V by 4 bases; bases with no gene match: 8. The CDR3 consists of 15 residues. CDR3 nucleotides: TGCGCCAGCAGCCAAGGACAGGGGCGAGCCACTGAAGCTTTCTTT. The encoded protein is CASSQGQGRATEAFF. The whole variable domain, filled in from reference TRBV5-1 and TRBJ1-1, reads KAGVTQTPRYLIKTRGQQVTLSCSPISGHRSVSWYQQTPGQGLQFLFEYFSETQRNKGNFPGRFSGRQFSNSRSEMNVSTLELGDSALYLCASSQGQGRATEAFFGQGTRLTVV.

The chain carries TRBV25-1 and TRBJ2-3; the D gene is possibly TRBD1 (5 bases). The CDR3 is 15 amino acids. Trimming shortened V by 2 bases and J by 2 bases, and 11 bases separated the two germline ends. Germline-derived CDR1 and CDR2 are MGHDK and SYGVNS. CDR3: CASSERGRNTDTQYF. The CDR3 DNA is TGTGCCAGCAGTGAAAGGGGCAGGAACACAGATACGCAGTATTTT.

The gene calls are TRBV10-3 and TRBJ2-1; 8 nucleotides match TRBD2. Germline-derived CDR1 and CDR2 are ENHRY and SYGVKD. The CDR3 is 15 residues long. V gave up 4 bases and J gave up 5 bases; unmatched junction bases: 7. The CDR3 sequence: CAISGRPGRDNEQFF. The CDR3 DNA reads as TGTGCCATCAGTGGGCGACCCGGGAGGGACAATGAGCAGTTCTTC.

This rearrangement joins TRBV20-1 to TRBJ1-4, with TRBD1 matching 8 bases. The V and J ends lost 6 bases and 3 bases, in that order; junction bases with no gene match: 9. The CDR3 totals 15 residues. Germline loops: CDR1 DFQATT, CDR2 SNEGSKA (reference sequence). The CDR3 DNA reads TGCAGTGCGGGCCCCCTGGACAGGGCTAATGAAAAACTGTTTTTT. Its protein is CSAGPLDRANEKLFF.

The chain couples TRBV7-2 to TRBJ1-6; 10 nucleotides align to TRBD1. Germline V gene lookup returns CDR1 SGHTA and CDR2 FQGNSA. V lost 6 bases and J lost 4; bases outside the gene matches: 6. The CDR3 runs to 16 residues. CDR3 DNA sequence: TGTGCCAGCAGGCTCGGGACAGGGGTATATAATTCACCCCTCCACTTT. Protein product: CASRLGTGVYNSPLHF.

This clonotype is deemed medium-sized (0.01 to 0.1%). This chain uses TRBV6-4 with TRBJ2-2, with TRBD2 matching 7 bases. Trimming cost V 3 bases and J 1 base; bases outside gene matches: 5. CDR3 length: 16 residues. Germline V gives CDR1 MRHNA, CDR2 SNTAGT. Here the CDR3 DNA reads TGTGCCAGCAGTGAAGTGGGAGGGGAGAACACCGGGGAGCTGTTTTTT. It specifies CASSEVGGENTGELFF.

At least ten counts were recorded for this clonotype. This CDR3 is CASSLLQGYGYTF. The CDR3 DNA sequence: TGTGCCAGCAGTTTATTGCAGGGCTATGGCTACACCTTC. The J gene is TRBJ1-2, the V gene TRBV28, with D maybe TRBD1 (5 bases). Germline V gives CDR1 MDHEN, CDR2 SYDVKM. CDR3 length equals 13 residues. Trimming took off 1 base at V and 4 bases at J, with 7 bases between the two ends.

This clonotype was found many times. This chain joins TRBV14 and TRBJ1-4, with 8 bases matching TRBD1. The junction had 6 bases not matched to a gene; V was cut back by 5 bases and J by 7 bases. This CDR3 is built from 14 residues. Germline V lookup: CDR1 SGHDN, CDR2 FVKESK. CDR3 residues: CASSTMGTGEKLFF. CDR3 nucleotide sequence: TGTGCCAGCAGCACGATGGGGACAGGTGAAAAACTGTTTTTT.

The table lists this clonotype with a few counts. The chain joins TRBV27 to TRBJ2-2; no clear D. Germline CDR1 and CDR2: MNHEY and SMNVEV (reference sequence). The CDR3 is 13 residues long. The V end was cut by 4 bases, the J end by 8 bases, with 11 bases between. The CDR3 here is CASSWTPGGELFF. Here the CDR3 DNA reads TGTGCCAGCAGTTGGACCCCGGGTGGGGAGCTGTTTTTT.

This sequence joins TRBV12-3 or TRBV12-4 and TRBJ1-1, with D possibly being TRBD1 (6 bases). The ends were cut back, 6 bases at V and 5 bases at J, with 16 bases in the middle. The length of the CDR3 is 14 residues. CDR3 DNA: TGTGCCAGCAGCCCCGGGGGGGCGGAGACTGAAGCTTTCTTT. Its protein product is CASSPGGAETEAFF.

A few counts support this clonotype. The rearrangement links TRBV6-2 or TRBV6-3 to TRBJ2-1; 8 bases align to TRBD2. Losses at the gene ends were 2 bases for V and 7 bases for J; bases not matched to a gene: 7. Germline loops: CDR1 MNHEY, CDR2 SVGEGT. The CDR3 runs 15 residues. For the CDR3, the DNA is TGTGCCAGCAGTTACGTCGGGGGGGGCTCGAATGAGCAGTTCTTC. Amino acid sequence: CASSYVGGGSNEQFF.

This clonotype occurred a few times. The chain recombines TRBV2 with TRBJ2-3; D possibly uses TRBD1 or TRBD2 (5 bases each). CDR1 SNHLY and CDR2 FYNNEI come from the germline V gene. The V end was cut by 1 base, the J end by 5 bases, with 13 bases between. CDR3 length: 15 amino acids. The CDR3, as DNA: TGTGCCAGCAGTGAAGGGGGGAGCACGTTAGATACGCAGTATTTT. It codes for CASSEGGSTLDTQYF. Looking up the rest from reference TRBV2 and TRBJ2-3 gives the full variable domain: EPEVTQTPSHQVTQMGQEVILRCVPISNHLYFYWYRQILGQKVEFLVSFYNNEISEKSEIFDDQFSVERPDGSNFTLKIRSTKLEDSAMYFCASSEGGSTLDTQYFGPGTRLTVL.

This chain joins TRBV7-2 and TRBJ2-4; a possible D gene is TRBD2 (6 bases). CDR1 and CDR2 (germline): SGHTA, FQGNSA. V was pared by 6 bases and J by 10 bases, with 10 bases between. The CDR3 is made up of 11 amino acids. The CDR3 here is CASRGTAIQYF. The DNA for the CDR3 is TGTGCCAGCAGGGGGACTGCAATTCAGTACTTC.

The chain joins TRBV9 to TRBJ2-5; D might be TRBD2 (7 bases). Trimming shortened V by 3 bases and J by 5 bases, and 17 bases separated the two germline ends. The CDR3 has 15 residues. Germline CDR1 SGDLS, CDR2 YYNGEE. The DNA of the CDR3 is TGTGCCAGCAGCGCTGGGGGAGGGGGTCGTGAGACCCAGTACTTC. This gives the protein CASSAGGGGRETQYF.

In this sample, this clonotype turned up a few times. J is TRBJ2-6 and V is TRBV12-5, with D perhaps matching TRBD1 (5 bases). CDR1 is LGHNT and CDR2 is FRNRAP in the germline V gene. The ends were cut back, 6 bases at V and 1 base at J, with 10 bases in the middle. The CDR3 covers 15 residues. CDR3 sequence: CASGQTGSGANVLTF. The CDR3 region has the DNA TGTGCTAGTGGCCAAACAGGATCTGGGGCCAACGTCCTGACTTTC.

This clonotype was seen only a few times. V is TRBV10-3 and J is TRBJ2-3, with a tentative D call TRBD1 (5 bases). Trimming removed 3 bases from V and 2 bases from J, with 12 bases in between. The CDR3 consists of 15 residues. CDR1 and CDR2 (germline): ENHRY, SYGVKD. The CDR3 loop reads CAISDSTANTDTQYF. CDR3 sequence (DNA): TGTGCCATCAGTGATTCGACAGCAAACACAGATACGCAGTATTTT.

The chain is built from TRBV15 and TRBJ2-3, with D tentatively TRBD2 (6 bases). V dropped 3 bases and J dropped 0 bases, with 7 bases sitting between them. The CDR3 totals 14 residues. Per germline, CDR1 LNHNV and CDR2 YYDKDF (reference sequence). Here the CDR3 DNA reads TGTGCCACCAGCAGCGGGACTAGCACAGATACGCAGTATTTT. It is translated as CATSSGTSTDTQYF. Full variable domain (missing parts from reference TRBV15 and TRBJ2-3): DAMVIQNPRYQVTQFGKPVTLSCSQTLNHNVMYWYQQKSSQAPKLLFHYYDKDFNNEADTPDNFQSRRPNTSFCFLDIRSPGLGDTAMYLCATSSGTSTDTQYFGPGTRLTVL.

This clonotype was seen many times. The chain joins TRBV7-9 to TRBJ1-1; perhaps TRBD1 as D (6 bases). V lost 6 bases and J 3 bases, leaving 11 bases between the germline ends. CDR3 size: 13 residues. The V gene's germline CDR1 is SEHNR and CDR2 FQNEAQ (reference sequence). The CDR3, as DNA: TGTGCCAGCAGTTCCTACAGGGACACTGAAGCTTTCTTT. It translates to CASSSYRDTEAFF.

The rearrangement links TRBV4-2 to TRBJ2-2; tentatively, D is TRBD1 (6 bases). Germline loops: CDR1 LGHNA, CDR2 YNFKEQ. The V end lost 2 bases, the J end lost 2 bases, and 15 bases lay between the germline ends. There are 17 residues in the CDR3. The CDR3 spells CASSQNPGTRNTGELFF. The CDR3 DNA is TGTGCCAGCAGCCAAAATCCCGGGACAAGAAACACCGGGGAGCTGTTTTTT.

This clonotype was counted ten times or more. This chain uses TRBV6-6 with TRBJ1-5; D remains unclear. The V gene lost 6 bases and the J gene lost 0 bases, with 18 bases spanning the gap. The CDR3 is 17 amino acids. From germline, CDR1 is MNHNY and CDR2 SVGAGI (reference sequence). For the CDR3, the DNA is TGTGCCAGCAGCCAAGGGTCCCCTGGCTATAGCAATCAGCCCCAGCATTTT. Translating it yields CASSQGSPGYSNQPQHF.

The chain couples TRBV25-1 to TRBJ2-1, with 11 bases matching TRBD2. There are 18 residues in the CDR3. With 7 bases clipped from V and 1 base from J, the junction kept 12 bases outside the gene matches. The germline gives CDR1 MGHDK, CDR2 SYGVNS. This CDR3 is CASTVTSGRRWSYNEQFF. The CDR3 DNA reads TGTGCCAGCACCGTTACTAGCGGGAGAAGATGGTCCTACAATGAGCAGTTCTTC. Using reference TRBV25-1 and TRBJ2-1 for the parts outside the CDR3, the full variable domain is EADIYQTPRYLVIGTGKKITLECSQTMGHDKMYWYQQDPGMELHLIHYSYGVNSTEKGDLSSESTVSRIRTEHFPLTLESARPSHTSQYLCASTVTSGRRWSYNEQFFGPGTRLTVL.

The chain couples TRBV12-3 or TRBV12-4 to TRBJ2-2; D gene ambiguous. The CDR3 loop spans 14 amino acids. V lost 8 bases and J 5 bases, leaving 15 bases between the germline ends. The CDR3 reads CASRPNSRTGELFF. In DNA, the CDR3 is TGTGCCAGCCGTCCAAACTCCAGGACCGGGGAGCTGTTTTTT.

The sample holds a few counts of this clonotype. This chain links TRBV5-1 with TRBJ2-5, with 7 nucleotides matching TRBD1. The V gene's germline CDR1 is SGHRS and CDR2 YFSETQ. Trimming removed 0 bases from V and 2 bases from J; junction bases left unmatched: 4. This CDR3 region has 15 residues. The chain's CDR3 is CASSLVPGQQETQYF. As DNA, the CDR3 is TGCGCCAGCAGCTTGGTCCCGGGACAGCAAGAGACCCAGTACTTC.

The V and J genes are TRBV25-1 and TRBJ1-2, with D unclear. This CDR3 contains 11 residues. CDR1 and CDR2 from the germline V gene are MGHDK and SYGVNS. V gave up 3 bases and J gave up 4 bases, with 3 bases separating them. The chain's CDR3 is CASSEAYGYTF. CDR3 bases: TGTGCCAGCAGTGAGGCCTATGGCTACACCTTC.

Many counts were recorded for this clonotype. This rearrangement joins TRBV11-2 to TRBJ2-2, with a possible D match to TRBD1 (6 bases). There are 17 residues in the CDR3. Germline CDR1 and CDR2: SGHAT and FQNNGV. The V gene lost 5 bases and the J gene lost 0 bases, with 16 bases spanning the gap. The CDR3 protein is CASSLGASRPNTGELFF. The DNA of the CDR3 is TGTGCCAGCAGCCTGGGGGCGAGCAGGCCGAACACCGGGGAGCTGTTTTTT.

Many counts were recorded for this clonotype. This CDR3 reads CASSLGRAGTGELFF. Written as DNA, the CDR3 is TGTGCCAGCAGTTTGGGCAGGGCGGGAACCGGGGAGCTGTTTTTT. The V call is TRBV28, the J call TRBJ2-2, with D perhaps matching TRBD2 (6 bases). The CDR3 totals 15 residues. Between the trimmed V and J ends, which lost 3 bases and 5 bases, there was a span of 13 bases. Germline-derived CDR1 and CDR2 are MDHEN and SYDVKM.

The genes are TRBV11-1 and TRBJ2-4; D call uncertain. V gave up 0 bases and J gave up 8 bases, with 11 bases separating them. Germline CDR1 reads SGHAT; CDR2 reads FQDESV (reference sequence). This CDR3 comprises 14 residues. The CDR3 nucleotides read TGTGCCAGCAGCTTAGCTTTGAGAGTCGACATTCAGTACTTC. Protein: CASSLALRVDIQYF.

Ten or more counts support this clonotype. The rearrangement joins TRBV10-2 to TRBJ1-5, with D uncertain. There are 13 residues in the CDR3. Germline-derived CDR1 and CDR2 are WSHSY and SAAADI. V lost 0 bases to trimming and J lost 2 bases, with 2 bases between them. CDR3 sequence: CASSESGNQPQHF. In DNA, the CDR3 is TGCGCCAGCAGTGAGTCAGGCAATCAGCCCCAGCATTTT.

This clonotype was recorded at least ten times. The V gene is TRBV4-2, the J gene TRBJ1-3; no reliable D call. The CDR3 has 16 residues. Germline values: CDR1 LGHNA, CDR2 YNFKEQ. The ends were cut back, 0 bases at V and 7 bases at J, with 16 bases in the middle. The CDR3 sequence is CASSQDQDPYRNTIYF. CDR3 bases: TGTGCCAGCAGCCAAGATCAGGACCCCTATAGGAACACCATATATTTT.

Concerning this clonotype itself: This may arise from a read error, as a much more abundant clone is one base away. The chain is built from TRBV29-1 and TRBJ1-1, with D perhaps matching TRBD1 (6 bases). This CDR3 contains 15 residues. The germline V gene has CDR1 SQVTM and CDR2 ANQGSEA. The DNA for the CDR3 is TGCAACGTGGGCTATACAGGGCCTCTGGGAACTGAAGCTTTCTTT. It translates to CNVGYTGPLGTEAFF.